This TCR beta chain was captured in a study of OX40 agonist ivuxolimab in advanced cancers. Study as a whole: Patients assigned to dose escalation were diagnosed with hepatocellular carcinoma, melanoma, renal cell or head and neck cancer.

Only in-frame clones appear in the TCRdb table, and some are missing; sequencing was by immunoSEQ multiplex PCR. The sample contains about 64,000 clones, about 87% of which appear only once. V dropped 7 bases and J dropped 6 bases, with 18 bases sitting between them. From germline, CDR1 is MNHNS and CDR2 SASEGT. The CDR3 runs 14 residues. V gene TRBV6-1 combines with J gene TRBJ1-1; D is unresolved. The starting material was CD4+ or CD8+ T cells sorted from blood, obtained in a trial of the OX40 agonist ivuxolimab. This receptor was obtained from an adult with an advanced solid tumor such as melanoma, head and neck, liver or kidney cancer. The CDR3 sequence is CASIPSGASAEAFF. The CDR3 nucleotides read TGTGCCAGCATTCCCTCAGGTGCGTCGGCTGAAGCTTTCTTT.